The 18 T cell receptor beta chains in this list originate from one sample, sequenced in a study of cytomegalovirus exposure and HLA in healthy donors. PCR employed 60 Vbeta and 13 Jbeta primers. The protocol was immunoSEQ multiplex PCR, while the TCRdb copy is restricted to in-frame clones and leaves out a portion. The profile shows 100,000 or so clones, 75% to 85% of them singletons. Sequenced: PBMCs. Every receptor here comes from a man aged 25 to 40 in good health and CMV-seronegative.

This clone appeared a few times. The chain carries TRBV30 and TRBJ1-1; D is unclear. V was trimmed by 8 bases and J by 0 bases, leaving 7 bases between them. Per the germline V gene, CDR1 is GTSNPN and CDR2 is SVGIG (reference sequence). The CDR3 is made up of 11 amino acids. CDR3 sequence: CAGILNTEAFF. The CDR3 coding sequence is TGTGCCGGGATCTTGAACACTGAAGCTTTCTTT.

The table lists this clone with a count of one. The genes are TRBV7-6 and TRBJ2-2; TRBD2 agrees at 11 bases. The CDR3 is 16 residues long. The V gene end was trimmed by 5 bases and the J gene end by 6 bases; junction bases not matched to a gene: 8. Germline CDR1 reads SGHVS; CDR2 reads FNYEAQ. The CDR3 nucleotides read TGTGCCAGCAGCGTACTAGCGGGAGCGATTGCCGGGGAGCTGTTTTTT. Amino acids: CASSVLAGAIAGELFF. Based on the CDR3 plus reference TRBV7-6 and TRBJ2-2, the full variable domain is GAGVSQSPRYKVTKRGQDVALRCDPISGHVSLYWYRQALGQGPEFLTYFNYEAQQDKSGLPNDRFSAERPEGSISTLTIQRTEQRDSAMYRCASSVLAGAIAGELFFGEGSRLTVL.

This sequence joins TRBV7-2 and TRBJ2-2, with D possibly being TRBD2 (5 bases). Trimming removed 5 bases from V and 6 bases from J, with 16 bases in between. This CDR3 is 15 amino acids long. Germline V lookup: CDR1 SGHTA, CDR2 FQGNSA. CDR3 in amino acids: CASSPDFSDAGELFF. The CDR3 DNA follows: TGTGCCAGCAGCCCCGACTTTAGCGACGCCGGGGAGCTGTTTTTT.

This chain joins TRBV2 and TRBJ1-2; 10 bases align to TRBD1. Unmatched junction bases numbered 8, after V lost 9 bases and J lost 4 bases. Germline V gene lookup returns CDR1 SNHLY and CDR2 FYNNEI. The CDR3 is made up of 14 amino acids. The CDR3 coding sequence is TGTGCCAGTGAGACAGGGGGCCGCCCCTATGGCTACACCTTC. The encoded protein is CASETGGRPYGYTF.

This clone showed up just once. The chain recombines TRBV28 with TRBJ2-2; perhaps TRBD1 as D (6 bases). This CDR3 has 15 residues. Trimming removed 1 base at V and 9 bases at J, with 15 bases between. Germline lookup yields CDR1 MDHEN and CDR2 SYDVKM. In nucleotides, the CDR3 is TGTGCCAGCAGTTTATCCCCAGGGGAGAGCAGGGAGCTGTTTTTT. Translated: CASSLSPGESRELFF.

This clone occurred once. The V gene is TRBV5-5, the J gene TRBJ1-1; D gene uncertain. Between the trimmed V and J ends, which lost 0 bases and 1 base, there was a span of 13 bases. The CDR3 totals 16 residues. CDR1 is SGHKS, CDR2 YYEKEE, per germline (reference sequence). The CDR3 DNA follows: TGTGCCAGCAGCTTGGCGTTATCTCTTCCGAACACTGAAGCTTTCTTT. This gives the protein CASSLALSLPNTEAFF.

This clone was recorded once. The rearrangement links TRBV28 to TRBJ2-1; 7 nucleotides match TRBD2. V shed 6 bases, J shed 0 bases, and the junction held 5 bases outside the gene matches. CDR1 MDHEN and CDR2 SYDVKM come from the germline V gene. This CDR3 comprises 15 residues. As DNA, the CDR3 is TGTGCCAGCAGCCCTAGCGGCCGCTCCTACAATGAGCAGTTCTTC. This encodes CASSPSGRSYNEQFF.

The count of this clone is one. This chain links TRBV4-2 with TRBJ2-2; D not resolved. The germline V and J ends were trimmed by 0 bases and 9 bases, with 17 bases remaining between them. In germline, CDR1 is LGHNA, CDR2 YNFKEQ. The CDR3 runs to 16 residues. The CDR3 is CASSQDREERHRELFF. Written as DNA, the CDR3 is TGTGCCAGCAGCCAAGATCGCGAGGAGCGTCACCGGGAGCTGTTTTTT.

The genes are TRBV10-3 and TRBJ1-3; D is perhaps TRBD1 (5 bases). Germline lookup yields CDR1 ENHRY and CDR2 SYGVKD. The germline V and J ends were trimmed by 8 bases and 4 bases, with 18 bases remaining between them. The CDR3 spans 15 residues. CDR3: CAIGLRGGSGNTIYF. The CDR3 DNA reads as TGTGCCATCGGTCTAAGGGGAGGGTCCGGAAACACCATATATTTT.

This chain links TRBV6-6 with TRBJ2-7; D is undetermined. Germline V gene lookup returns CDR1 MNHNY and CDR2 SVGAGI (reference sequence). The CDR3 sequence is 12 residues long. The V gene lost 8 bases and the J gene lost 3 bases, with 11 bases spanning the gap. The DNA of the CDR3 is TGTGCCAGCGGTCGGGTTAACTACGAGCAGTACTTC. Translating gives CASGRVNYEQYF.

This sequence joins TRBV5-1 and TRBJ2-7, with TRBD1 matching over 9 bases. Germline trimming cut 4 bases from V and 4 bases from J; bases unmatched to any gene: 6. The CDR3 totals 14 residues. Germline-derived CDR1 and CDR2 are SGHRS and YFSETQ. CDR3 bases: TGCGCCAGCAGCAGAGGACAGGGGAATTACGAGCAGTACTTC. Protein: CASSRGQGNYEQYF.

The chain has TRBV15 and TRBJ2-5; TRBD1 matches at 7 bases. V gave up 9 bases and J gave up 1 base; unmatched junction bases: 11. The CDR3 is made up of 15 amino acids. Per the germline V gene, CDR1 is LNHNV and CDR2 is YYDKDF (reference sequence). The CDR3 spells CATQASNRGQETQYF. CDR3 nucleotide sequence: TGTGCCACACAGGCTTCTAACAGGGGCCAAGAGACCCAGTACTTC.

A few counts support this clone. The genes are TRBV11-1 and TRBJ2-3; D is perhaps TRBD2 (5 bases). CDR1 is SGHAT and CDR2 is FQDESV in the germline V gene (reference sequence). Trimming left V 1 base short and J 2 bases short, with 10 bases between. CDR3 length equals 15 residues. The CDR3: CASSLGSVHTDTQYF. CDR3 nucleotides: TGTGCCAGCAGCTTAGGTAGCGTCCACACAGATACGCAGTATTTT.

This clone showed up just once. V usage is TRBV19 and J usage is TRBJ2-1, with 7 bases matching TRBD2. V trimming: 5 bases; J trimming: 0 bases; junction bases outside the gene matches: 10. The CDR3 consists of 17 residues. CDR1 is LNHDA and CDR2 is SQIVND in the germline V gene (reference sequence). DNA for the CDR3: TGTGCCAGTAGTCTCCGACTAGCAGCTAGCTCCTACAATGAGCAGTTCTTC. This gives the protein CASSLRLAASSYNEQFF. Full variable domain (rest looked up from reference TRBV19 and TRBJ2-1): DGGITQSPKYLFRKEGQNVTLSCEQNLNHDAMYWYRQDPGQGLRLIYYSQIVNDFQKGDIAEGYSVSREKKESFPLTVTSAQKNPTAFYLCASSLRLAASSYNEQFFGPGTRLTVL.

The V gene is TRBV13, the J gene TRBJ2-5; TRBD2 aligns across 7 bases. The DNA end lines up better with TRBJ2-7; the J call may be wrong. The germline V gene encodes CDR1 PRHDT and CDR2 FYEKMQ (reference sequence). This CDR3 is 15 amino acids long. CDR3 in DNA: TGTGCCAGCAGCTTAGGGGCGGGGGATCACTACGAGCAGTACTTC. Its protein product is CASSLGAGDHYEQYF.

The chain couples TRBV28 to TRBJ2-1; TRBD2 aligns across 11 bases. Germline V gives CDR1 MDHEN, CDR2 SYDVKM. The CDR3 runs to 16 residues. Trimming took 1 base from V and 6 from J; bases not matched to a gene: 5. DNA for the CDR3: TGTGCCAGCAGTTTATTAGCGGGAGGGATGGGCAATGAGCAGTTCTTC. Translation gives CASSLLAGGMGNEQFF.

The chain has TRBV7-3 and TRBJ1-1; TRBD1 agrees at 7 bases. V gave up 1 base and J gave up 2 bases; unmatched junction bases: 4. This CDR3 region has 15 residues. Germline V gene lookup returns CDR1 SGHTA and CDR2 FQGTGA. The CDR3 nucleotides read TGTGCCAGCAGCTTAATGGCAGGGGGTAACACTGAAGCTTTCTTT. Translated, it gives CASSLMAGGNTEAFF.

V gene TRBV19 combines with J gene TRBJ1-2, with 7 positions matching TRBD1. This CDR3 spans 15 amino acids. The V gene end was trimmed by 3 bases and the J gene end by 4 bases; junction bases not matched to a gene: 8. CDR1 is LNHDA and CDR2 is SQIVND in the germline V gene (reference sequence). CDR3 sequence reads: CASSMGSTGLYGYTF. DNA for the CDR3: TGTGCCAGTAGTATGGGATCGACAGGGCTCTATGGCTACACCTTC.